This entry describes one T cell receptor beta chain. What it binds is not known. The sample comes from a study of OX40 agonist ivuxolimab in advanced cancers. The study, taken as a whole, reports: Low normalized T-cell clonal expansion was also seen in some nonresponders.

Sequenced by immunoSEQ multiplex PCR; TCRdb stores in-frame clones only, minus some. Counted here are tens of thousands of clones, about 85% occurring once; the ten biggest clones make up about 4%. Germline CDR1 SGHAT, CDR2 FQNNGV. CDR3 size: 16 residues. V was pared by 4 bases and J by 2 bases, with 9 bases of the junction left unmatched. The sequence was collected from an adult with an advanced solid tumor such as melanoma, head and neck, liver or kidney cancer. Sequenced here: CD4+ or CD8+ T cells sorted from blood, sampled in a trial of the OX40 agonist ivuxolimab. The gene calls are TRBV11-2 and TRBJ2-7; 9 bases are a match to TRBD1. This CDR3 reads CASSSGGRTGAYEQYF. In DNA form, the CDR3 reads TGTGCCAGCAGCTCCGGGGGCAGGACAGGGGCCTACGAGCAGTACTTC.